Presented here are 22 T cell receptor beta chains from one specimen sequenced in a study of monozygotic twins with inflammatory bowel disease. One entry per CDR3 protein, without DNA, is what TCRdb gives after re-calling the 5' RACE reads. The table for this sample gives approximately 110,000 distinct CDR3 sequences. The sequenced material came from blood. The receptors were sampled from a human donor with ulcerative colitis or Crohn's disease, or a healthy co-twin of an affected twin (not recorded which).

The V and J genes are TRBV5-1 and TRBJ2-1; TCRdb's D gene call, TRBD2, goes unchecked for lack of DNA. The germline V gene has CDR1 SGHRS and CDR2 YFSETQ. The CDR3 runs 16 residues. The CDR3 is CASRSYTSGRAVEQFF.

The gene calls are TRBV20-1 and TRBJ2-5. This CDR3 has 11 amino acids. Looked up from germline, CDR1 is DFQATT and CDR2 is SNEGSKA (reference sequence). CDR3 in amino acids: CSASPMETQYF.

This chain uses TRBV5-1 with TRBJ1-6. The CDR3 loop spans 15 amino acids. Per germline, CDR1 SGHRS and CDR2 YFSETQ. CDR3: CASSLDSPLNSPLHF.

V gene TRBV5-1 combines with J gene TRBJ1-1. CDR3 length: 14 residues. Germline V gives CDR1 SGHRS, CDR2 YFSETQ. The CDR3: CASSWGTRNTEAFF. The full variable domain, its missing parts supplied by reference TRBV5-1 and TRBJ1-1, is KAGVTQTPRYLIKTRGQQVTLSCSPISGHRSVSWYQQTPGQGLQFLFEYFSETQRNKGNFPGRFSGRQFSNSRSEMNVSTLELGDSALYLCASSWGTRNTEAFFGQGTRLTVV.

The CDR3 sequence: CSARLSGRFTDTQYF. V is TRBV20-1 and J is TRBJ2-3; TCRdb picks TRBD2, but there is no DNA to check that call. This CDR3 spans 15 amino acids. Germline CDR1 reads DFQATT; CDR2 reads SNEGSKA (reference sequence).

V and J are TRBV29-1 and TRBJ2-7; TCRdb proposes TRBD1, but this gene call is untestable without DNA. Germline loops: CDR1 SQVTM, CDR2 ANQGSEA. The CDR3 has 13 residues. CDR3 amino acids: CSARIPGSYEQYF.

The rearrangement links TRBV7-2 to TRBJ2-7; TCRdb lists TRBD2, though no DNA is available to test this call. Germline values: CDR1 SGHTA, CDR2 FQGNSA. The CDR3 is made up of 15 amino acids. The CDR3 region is CASSQMVASGDEQYF.

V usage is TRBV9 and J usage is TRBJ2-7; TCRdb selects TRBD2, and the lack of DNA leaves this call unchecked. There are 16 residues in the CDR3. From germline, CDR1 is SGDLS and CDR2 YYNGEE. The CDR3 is CASSIQGGSGLYEQYF.

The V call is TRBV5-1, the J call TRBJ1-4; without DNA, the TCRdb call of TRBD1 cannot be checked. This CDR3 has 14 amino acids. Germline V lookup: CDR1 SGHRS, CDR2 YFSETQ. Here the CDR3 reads CASSHTGSREKLFF. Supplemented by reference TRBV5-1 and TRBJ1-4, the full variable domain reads KAGVTQTPRYLIKTRGQQVTLSCSPISGHRSVSWYQQTPGQGLQFLFEYFSETQRNKGNFPGRFSGRQFSNSRSEMNVSTLELGDSALYLCASSHTGSREKLFFGSGTQLSVL.

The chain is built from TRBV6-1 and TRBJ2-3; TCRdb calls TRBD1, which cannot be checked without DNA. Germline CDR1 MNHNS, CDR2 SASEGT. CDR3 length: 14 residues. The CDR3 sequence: CASSRQGPGDTQYF.

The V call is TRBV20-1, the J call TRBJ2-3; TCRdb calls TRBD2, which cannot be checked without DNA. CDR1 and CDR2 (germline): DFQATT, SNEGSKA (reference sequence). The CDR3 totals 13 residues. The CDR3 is CSAILARADTQYF.

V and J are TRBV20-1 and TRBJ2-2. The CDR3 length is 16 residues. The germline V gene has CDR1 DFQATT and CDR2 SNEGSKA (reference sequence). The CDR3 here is CSAREHRLGDTGELFF.

The CDR3 spells CASSLNTGQLYEQYF. The rearrangement links TRBV7-6 to TRBJ2-7; absent DNA, TCRdb's TRBD1 call cannot be checked. This CDR3 is 15 amino acids long. Germline values: CDR1 SGHVS, CDR2 FNYEAQ.

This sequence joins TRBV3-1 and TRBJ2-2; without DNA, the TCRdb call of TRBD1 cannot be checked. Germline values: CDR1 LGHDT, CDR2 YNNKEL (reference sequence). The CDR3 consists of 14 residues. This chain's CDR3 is CASSQGQSTGELFF.

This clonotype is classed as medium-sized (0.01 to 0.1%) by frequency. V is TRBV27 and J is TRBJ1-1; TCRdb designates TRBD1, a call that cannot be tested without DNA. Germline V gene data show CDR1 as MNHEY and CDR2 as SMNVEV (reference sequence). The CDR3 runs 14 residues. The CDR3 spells CASSQPGLNTEAFF.

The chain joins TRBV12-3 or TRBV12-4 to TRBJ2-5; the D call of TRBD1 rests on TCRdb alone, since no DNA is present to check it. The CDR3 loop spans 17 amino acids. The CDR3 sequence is CASSLVAGRLGAETQYF.

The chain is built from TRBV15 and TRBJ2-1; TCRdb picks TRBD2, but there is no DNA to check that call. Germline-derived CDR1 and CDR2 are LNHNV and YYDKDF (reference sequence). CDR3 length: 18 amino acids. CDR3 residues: CATSRDLGLAGEGNEQFF.

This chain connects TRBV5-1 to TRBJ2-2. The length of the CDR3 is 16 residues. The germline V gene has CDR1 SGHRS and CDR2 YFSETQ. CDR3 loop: CASSLEAGSNTGELFF.

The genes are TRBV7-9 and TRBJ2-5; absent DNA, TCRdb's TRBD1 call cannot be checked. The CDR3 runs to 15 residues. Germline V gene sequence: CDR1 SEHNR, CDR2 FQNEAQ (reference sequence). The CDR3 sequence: CASSYRGGVSETQYF.

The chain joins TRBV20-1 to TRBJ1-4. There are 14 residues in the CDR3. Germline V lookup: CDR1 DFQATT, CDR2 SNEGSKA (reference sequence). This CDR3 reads CSAGRRSHNEKLFF.

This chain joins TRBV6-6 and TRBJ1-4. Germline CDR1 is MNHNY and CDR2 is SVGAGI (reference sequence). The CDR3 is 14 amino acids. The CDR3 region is CASSDGDQNEKLFF.

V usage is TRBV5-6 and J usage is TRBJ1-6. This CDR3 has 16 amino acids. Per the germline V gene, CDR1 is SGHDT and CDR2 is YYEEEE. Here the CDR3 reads CAGSSDRSSYNSPLHF.